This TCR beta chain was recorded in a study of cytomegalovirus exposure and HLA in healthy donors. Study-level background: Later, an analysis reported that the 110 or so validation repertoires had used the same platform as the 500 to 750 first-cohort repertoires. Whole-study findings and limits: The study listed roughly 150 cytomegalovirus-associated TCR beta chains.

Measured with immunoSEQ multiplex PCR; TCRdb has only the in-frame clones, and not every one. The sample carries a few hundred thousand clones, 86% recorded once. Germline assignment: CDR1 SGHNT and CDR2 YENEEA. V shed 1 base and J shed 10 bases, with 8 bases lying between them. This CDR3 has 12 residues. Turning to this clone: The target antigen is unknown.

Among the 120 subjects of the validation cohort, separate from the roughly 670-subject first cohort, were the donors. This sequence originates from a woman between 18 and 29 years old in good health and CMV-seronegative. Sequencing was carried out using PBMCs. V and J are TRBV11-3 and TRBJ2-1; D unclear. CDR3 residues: CASSLATWEQFF. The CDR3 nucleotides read TGTGCCAGCAGCTTAGCCACATGGGAGCAGTTCTTC. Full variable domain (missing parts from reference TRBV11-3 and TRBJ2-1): EAGVVQSPRYKIIEKKQPVAFWCNPISGHNTLYWYLQNLGQGPELLIRYENEEAVDDSQLPKDRFSAERLKGVDSTLKIQPAELGDSAVYLCASSLATWEQFFGPGTRLTVL.